The clone carrying this T cell receptor beta chain appeared a few times. Its matching antigen is unknown. The CDR3 contains 14 residues. J gave up 6 bases and V 5 bases, and 8 bases lay outside the gene matches. Germline V lookup: CDR1 SGHNT, CDR2 YENEEA. The data belong to a study of T-cell memory formation after mild COVID-19. Study as a whole: The study found TCR clusters largely donor specific.

After 5'RACE with constant-segment primers, TCR alpha and TCR beta cDNA libraries carrying sample barcodes and UMIs were obtained. A single record per CDR3 protein comes from TCRdb applying MiXCR to the 5' RACE reads. The data hold fewer than 90,000 distinct CDR3 sequences, with approximately 13% observed a single time. Study-wide findings and caveats: Among contracting clones, CD4+ were mainly CM/EM and CD8+ enriched in EMRA. A subset of responding clones appeared in pre-infection memory, suggesting cross-reactive memory joined.

The V gene is TRBV11-3, the J gene TRBJ2-7; 9 nucleotides line up with TRBD1. This sequence originates from an adult woman who had mild COVID-19 (a few samples of this study predate the infection). Cell type and time point are not known. Material for sequencing was PBMCs or a T cell subset sorted from them (not recorded which). The CDR3 here is CASSPGQGFGEQYF. The CDR3, as DNA: TGTGCCAGCAGCCCGGGACAGGGCTTTGGCGAGCAGTACTTC. The full variable domain, rest sourced from reference TRBV11-3 and TRBJ2-7, is EAGVVQSPRYKIIEKKQPVAFWCNPISGHNTLYWYLQNLGQGPELLIRYENEEAVDDSQLPKDRFSAERLKGVDSTLKIQPAELGDSAVYLCASSPGQGFGEQYFGPGTRLTVT.